A single T cell receptor beta chain is shown here with its context. Its specificity is not known. Per the germline V gene, CDR1 is GTSNPN and CDR2 is SVGIG (reference sequence). V was cut by 0 bases and J by 6 bases, with 9 bases left in between. The CDR3 loop spans 13 amino acids. The data belong to a study of response to subunit inactivated influenza vaccine. Study-wide points: There was a suggestion from the authors that each seasonal influenza vaccination recruits few new T cells.

TCRdb itself ran the RT-PCR reads through MiXCR, one entry per CDR3 protein. The sample holds approximately 160,000 distinct CDR3 sequences, around 10% seen once. The sequencing here drew on CD8+ T cells sorted from PBMCs, taken less than 30 months after vaccination. This chain links TRBV30 with TRBJ2-4; a possible D gene is TRBD1 (6 bases). The sequence derives from a man aged 45 to 75 who received an inactivated influenza vaccine. CDR3: CAWSVTRGNIQYF. The DNA for the CDR3 is TGTGCCTGGAGTGTAACCAGGGGAAACATTCAGTACTTC.